Here is one T cell receptor beta chain with its context. The antigen is not known. A read error is possible here, since a much larger clone lies one base away. The data belong to a study of regulatory T cells in long-lasting Graves disease. Findings and caveats of the study: Favored gene segments in persistent disease were TRBV28, TRBJ1-2 and TRBJ2-5.

Construction of the TCR beta libraries employed iRepertoire HTBI primers in conjunction with Arm-PCR of CDR3 regions. TCRdb used MiXCR to reprocess the multiplex PCR reads, holding one entry per CDR3 protein. The sample has around 400,000 distinct CDR3 sequences, over 20% seen once; the top ten hold around an eighth. Per germline, CDR1 MDHEN and CDR2 SYDVKM. Trimming left V 6 bases short and J 7 bases short, with 25 bases between. There are 17 residues in the CDR3. Time point given: persistent/refractory GD, antithyroid drugs over 5 years with positive TRAb. Following extraction of RNA from PBMCs, that RNA was used to make the TCR library.

This sequence originates from a female donor with Graves disease. The sample in question was peripheral blood mononuclear cells (PBMCs), obtained when the disease was refractory, from a patient treated with antithyroid drugs. The V call is TRBV28, the J call TRBJ1-5, with a possible D match to TRBD1 (6 bases). Here the CDR3 DNA reads TGTGCCAGCAGCCCCCATTATGGTCCGGGGGCTAGGCAGCCCCAGCATTTT. Translated: CASSPHYGPGARQPQHF. The full variable domain, with the rest looked up from reference TRBV28 and TRBJ1-5, is DVKVTQSSRYLVKRTGEKVFLECVQDMDHENMFWYRQDPGLGLRLIYFSYDVKMKEKGDIPEGYSVSREKKERFSLILESASTNQTSMYLCASSPHYGPGARQPQHFGDGTRLSIL.